The 15 T cell receptor beta chains below were found in one sample sequenced in a study of T cells in Graves' hyperthyroidism and ophthalmopathy. It was RNA transcripts that yielded the amplified TCR beta CDR3 regions. Carried out on the TCR CDR3, a first-round RT-PCR used the HTBI primer set. TCRdb redid the calling of the multiplex PCR reads with MiXCR, one entry per CDR3 protein. The profile shows around 400,000 distinct CDR3 sequences, approximately 13% of them singletons. Sample: blood. These receptors originate from a woman under 30 with Graves' hyperthyroidism.

The chain links TRBV7-9 to TRBJ1-3; D is possibly TRBD1 (5 bases). The CDR3 covers 14 residues. Trimming took 5 bases from V and 5 from J, leaving 13 bases between them. Per germline, CDR1 SEHNR and CDR2 FQNEAQ (reference sequence). The CDR3: CASSHGTNRNTIYF. CDR3 sequence (DNA): TGTGCCAGCAGCCACGGGACTAATCGAAACACCATATATTTT.

A remark on this clonotype: The junction differs from germline at one of its ends, possibly a read error. The rearrangement uses TRBV7-9 and TRBJ1-3; a possible D gene is TRBD1 (6 bases). CDR3 length: 15 residues. CDR1 is SEHNR, CDR2 FQNEAQ, per germline (reference sequence). CDR3 sequence: CAGRPRTASGNTIYF. The DNA for the CDR3 is TGTGCCGGCAGACCAAGGACAGCAAGTGGAAACACCATATATTTT.

Ten or more counts support this clonotype. The gene calls are TRBV29-1 and TRBJ1-1; 7 bases match TRBD1. CDR3 length: 15 residues. Looked up from germline, CDR1 is SQVTM and CDR2 is ANQGSEA. The J segment lost 1 base and the V segment lost 7 bases, leaving 12 bases of the junction unmatched. This CDR3 reads CSGRDSWAANTEAFF. The CDR3 DNA sequence: TGCAGCGGCAGGGACAGCTGGGCGGCGAACACTGAAGCTTTCTTT.

The rearrangement links TRBV19 to TRBJ2-3, with 9 bases that match TRBD2. The J segment lost 4 bases and the V segment lost 5 bases, leaving 7 bases of the junction unmatched. Germline V gene data show CDR1 as LNHDA and CDR2 as SQIVND (reference sequence). The CDR3 has 15 amino acids. CDR3 sequence: CASSRLAGRADTQYF. CDR3 DNA sequence: TGTGCCAGTAGTCGCCTAGCGGGGAGGGCAGATACGCAGTATTTT. The full variable domain, completed using reference TRBV19 and TRBJ2-3, is DGGITQSPKYLFRKEGQNVTLSCEQNLNHDAMYWYRQDPGQGLRLIYYSQIVNDFQKGDIAEGYSVSREKKESFPLTVTSAQKNPTAFYLCASSRLAGRADTQYFGPGTRLTVL.

The table lists this clonotype with many counts. This chain links TRBV20-1 with TRBJ2-1; perhaps D is TRBD1 or TRBD2 (5 bases each). Germline V gene data show CDR1 as DFQATT and CDR2 as SNEGSKA (reference sequence). CDR3 length equals 14 residues. V was shortened by 6 bases and J by 2 bases, with 14 bases between the two germline ends. The DNA for the CDR3 is TGCAGTGCGGTCGGTGGGGACCCCTACAATGAGCAGTTCTTC. Residues: CSAVGGDPYNEQFF.

This clonotype was recorded at least ten times. This sequence joins TRBV28 and TRBJ2-1, with 8 bases fitting TRBD2. Germline CDR1 reads MDHEN; CDR2 reads SYDVKM. The CDR3 is 15 residues long. The ends lost 7 bases at V and 3 bases at J; junction bases unmatched: 8. This CDR3 reads CASIGASGGYNEQFF. CDR3 in DNA: TGTGCCAGCATTGGGGCCAGCGGGGGCTACAATGAGCAGTTCTTC. Based on the CDR3 plus reference TRBV28 and TRBJ2-1, the full variable domain is DVKVTQSSRYLVKRTGEKVFLECVQDMDHENMFWYRQDPGLGLRLIYFSYDVKMKEKGDIPEGYSVSREKKERFSLILESASTNQTSMYLCASIGASGGYNEQFFGPGTRLTVL.

This clonotype was counted many times. The CDR3 sequence: CASSPIPTSEFATEAFF. The CDR3 DNA sequence: TGTGCCAGCAGCCCTATACCGACGAGCGAGTTTGCCACTGAAGCTTTCTTT. The chain couples TRBV16 to TRBJ1-1; unclear D gene. Germline V gene data show CDR1 as KGHSY and CDR2 as FQNENV. The CDR3 totals 17 residues. Trimming removed 4 bases at V and 4 bases at J, with 22 bases between.

This clonotype came up many times. This sequence joins TRBV24-1 and TRBJ2-2, with 10 bases fitting TRBD2. Germline values: CDR1 KGHDR, CDR2 SFDVKD. Losses at the gene ends were 0 bases for V and 4 bases for J; bases not matched to a gene: 1. The CDR3 is 16 amino acids. CDR3 amino acids: CATSDLASGSTGELFF. The CDR3 DNA reads as TGTGCCACCAGTGATTTGGCTAGCGGGAGCACCGGGGAGCTGTTTTTT.

In its sample, this clonotype was seen a few times. The genes are TRBV10-3 and TRBJ1-1; 8 bases map to TRBD1. There are 15 residues in the CDR3. Per germline, CDR1 ENHRY and CDR2 SYGVKD. V shed 5 bases and J 0 bases; nucleotides not matched to a gene: 5. In nucleotides, the CDR3 is TGTGCCATCAGTATACAGGGGGGATTGAACACTGAAGCTTTCTTT. Residues: CAISIQGGLNTEAFF.

The chain uses TRBV15 and TRBJ1-2; D not certain. This CDR3 region has 12 residues. CDR1 and CDR2 from the germline V gene are LNHNV and YYDKDF (reference sequence). Deletions cut 5 bases from V and 7 bases from J, with 11 bases between. The CDR3 spells CATSPPDLGYTF. The CDR3 DNA reads TGTGCCACCAGCCCCCCCGACCTTGGCTACACCTTC.

This clonotype has ten or more counts. The V gene is TRBV28, the J gene TRBJ2-3, with D possibly being TRBD1 or TRBD2 (5 bases each). Germline CDR1 reads MDHEN; CDR2 reads SYDVKM. The V end was cut by 5 bases, the J end by 4 bases, with 25 bases between. The CDR3 runs to 18 residues. In DNA form, the CDR3 reads TGTGCCAGCAGTAATGACGGGGAATGGGGGATGTTGGCAGATACGCAGTATTTT. It codes for CASSNDGEWGMLADTQYF.

This chain joins TRBV29-1 and TRBJ2-1; D perhaps matches TRBD2 (7 bases). The germline V gene has CDR1 SQVTM and CDR2 ANQGSEA. This CDR3 is built from 14 residues. Trimming left V 8 bases short and J 2 bases short, with 16 bases between. In DNA form, the CDR3 reads TGCAGCTCTCGAGGGGGGGTGCCCTACAATGAGCAGTTCTTC. Protein product: CSSRGGVPYNEQFF.

The sample holds many counts of this clonotype. This chain connects TRBV10-3 to TRBJ1-5, with D perhaps TRBD1 (5 bases). The CDR3 totals 17 residues. With 4 bases removed from V and 2 bases from J, the gap between germline ends came to 18 bases. Germline CDR1 and CDR2: ENHRY and SYGVKD. CDR3 sequence: CAISVGSGGGGNQPQHF. Written as DNA, the CDR3 is TGTGCCATCAGTGTTGGGAGCGGGGGTGGTGGCAATCAGCCCCAGCATTTT.

This clonotype showed up many times. The genes are TRBV20-1 and TRBJ2-3, with a weak D call TRBD1 (5 bases). Trimming stripped 5 bases from V and 0 bases from J, with 15 bases between. This CDR3 contains 15 residues. Germline-derived CDR1 and CDR2 are DFQATT and SNEGSKA (reference sequence). CDR3 loop: CSASPLGPSTDTQYF. DNA for the CDR3: TGCAGTGCTTCCCCCTTGGGGCCTAGCACAGATACGCAGTATTTT.

This clonotype was counted many times. This chain joins TRBV5-1 and TRBJ1-2; perhaps TRBD1 as D (6 bases). The V end lost 3 bases, the J end lost 2 bases, and 14 bases lay between the germline ends. The CDR3 spans 15 residues. The V gene's germline CDR1 is SGHRS and CDR2 YFSETQ. The chain's CDR3 is CASSWTGTSNYGYTF. The CDR3 coding sequence is TGCGCCAGCAGCTGGACCGGGACATCCAACTATGGCTACACCTTC.